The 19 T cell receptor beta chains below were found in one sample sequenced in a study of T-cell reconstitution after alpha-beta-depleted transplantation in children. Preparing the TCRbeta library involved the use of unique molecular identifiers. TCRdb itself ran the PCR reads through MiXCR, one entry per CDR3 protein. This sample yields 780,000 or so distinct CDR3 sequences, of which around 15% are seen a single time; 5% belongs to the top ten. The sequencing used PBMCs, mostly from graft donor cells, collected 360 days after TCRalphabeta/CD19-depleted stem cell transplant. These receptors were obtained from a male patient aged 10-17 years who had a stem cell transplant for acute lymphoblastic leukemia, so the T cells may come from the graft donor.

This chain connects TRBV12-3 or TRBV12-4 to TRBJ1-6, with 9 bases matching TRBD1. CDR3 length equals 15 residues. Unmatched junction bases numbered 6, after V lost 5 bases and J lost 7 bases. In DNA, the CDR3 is TGTGCCAGCAGTCCGAACACAGGGGGCAATTCACCCCTCCACTTT. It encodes CASSPNTGGNSPLHF.

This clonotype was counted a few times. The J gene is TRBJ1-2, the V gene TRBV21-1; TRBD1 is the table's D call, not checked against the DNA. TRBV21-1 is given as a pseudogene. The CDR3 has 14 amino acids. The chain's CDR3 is CASSRGAGTYGYTF. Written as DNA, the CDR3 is TGTGCCAGCAGCAGAGGGGCAGGGACCTATGGCTACACCTTC.

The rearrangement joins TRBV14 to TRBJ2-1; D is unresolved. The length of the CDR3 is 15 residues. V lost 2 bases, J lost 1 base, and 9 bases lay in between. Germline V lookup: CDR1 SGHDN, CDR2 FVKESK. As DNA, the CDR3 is TGTGCCAGCAGCCAACGGGTTCGGTCCTACAATGAGCAGTTCTTC. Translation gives CASSQRVRSYNEQFF.

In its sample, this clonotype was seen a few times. CDR3 nucleotide sequence: TGTGCCAGCACCCCTCCTGTTCACGCCCAGAACACCGGGGAGCTGTTTTTT. It translates to CASTPPVHAQNTGELFF. The chain is built from TRBV12-3 or TRBV12-4 and TRBJ2-2, with D hard to call. The CDR3 is made up of 17 amino acids. V was clipped by 7 bases and J by 1 base, with 19 bases between them.

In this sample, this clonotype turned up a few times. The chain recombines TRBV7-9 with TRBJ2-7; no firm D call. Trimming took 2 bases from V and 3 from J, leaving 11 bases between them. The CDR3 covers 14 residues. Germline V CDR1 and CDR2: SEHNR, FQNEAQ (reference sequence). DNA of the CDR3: TGTGCCAGCAGCTTAAGTTCGACCCTCTACGAGCAGTACTTC. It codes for CASSLSSTLYEQYF.

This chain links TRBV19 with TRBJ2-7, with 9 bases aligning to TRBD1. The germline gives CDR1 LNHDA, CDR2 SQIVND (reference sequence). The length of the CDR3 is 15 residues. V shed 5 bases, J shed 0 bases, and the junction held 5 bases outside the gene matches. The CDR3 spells CASSHGTGSSYEQYF. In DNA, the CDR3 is TGTGCCAGTAGTCACGGGACAGGGAGCTCCTACGAGCAGTACTTC.

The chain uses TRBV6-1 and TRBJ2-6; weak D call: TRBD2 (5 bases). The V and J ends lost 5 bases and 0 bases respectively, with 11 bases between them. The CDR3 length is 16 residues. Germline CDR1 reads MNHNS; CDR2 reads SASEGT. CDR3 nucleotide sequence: TGTGCCAGCAGTACCATAGGGAGCTCTGGGGCCAACGTCCTGACTTTC. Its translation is CASSTIGSSGANVLTF.

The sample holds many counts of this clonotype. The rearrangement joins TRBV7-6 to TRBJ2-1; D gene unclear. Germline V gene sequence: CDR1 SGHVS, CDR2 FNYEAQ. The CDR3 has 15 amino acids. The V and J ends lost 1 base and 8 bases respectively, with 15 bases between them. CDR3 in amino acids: CASSLVFGSIYEQFF. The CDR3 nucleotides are TGTGCCAGCAGCTTAGTGTTTGGGTCTATATATGAGCAGTTCTTC. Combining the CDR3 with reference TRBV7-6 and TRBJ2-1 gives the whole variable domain GAGVSQSPRYKVTKRGQDVALRCDPISGHVSLYWYRQALGQGPEFLTYFNYEAQQDKSGLPNDRFSAERPEGSISTLTIQRTEQRDSAMYRCASSLVFGSIYEQFFGPGTRLTVL.

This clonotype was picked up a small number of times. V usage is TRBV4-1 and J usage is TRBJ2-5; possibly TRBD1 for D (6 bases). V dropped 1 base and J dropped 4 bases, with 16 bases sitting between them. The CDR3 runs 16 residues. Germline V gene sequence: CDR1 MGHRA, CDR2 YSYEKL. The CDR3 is CASSQVEANRAETQYF. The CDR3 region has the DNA TGCGCCAGCAGCCAAGTAGAGGCCAACAGGGCAGAGACCCAGTACTTC.

CDR3 in amino acids: CASSQLVGAGGAYEQYF. CDR3 sequence (DNA): TGTGCCAGCAGCCAACTCGTCGGGGCGGGAGGGGCCTACGAGCAGTACTTC. The J gene is TRBJ2-7, the V gene TRBV4-2; 9 bases fit TRBD2. J gave up 2 bases and V 2 bases, and 10 bases lay outside the gene matches. Germline V gene data show CDR1 as LGHNA and CDR2 as YNFKEQ. This CDR3 is built from 17 residues.

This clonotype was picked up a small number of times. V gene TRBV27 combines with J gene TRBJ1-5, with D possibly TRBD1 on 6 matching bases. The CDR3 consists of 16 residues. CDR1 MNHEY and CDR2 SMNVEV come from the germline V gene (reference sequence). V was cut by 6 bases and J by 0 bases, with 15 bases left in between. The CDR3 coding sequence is TGTGCCAGCAGGAGCACAGGGTTCTATAGCAATCAGCCCCAGCATTTT. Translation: CASRSTGFYSNQPQHF.

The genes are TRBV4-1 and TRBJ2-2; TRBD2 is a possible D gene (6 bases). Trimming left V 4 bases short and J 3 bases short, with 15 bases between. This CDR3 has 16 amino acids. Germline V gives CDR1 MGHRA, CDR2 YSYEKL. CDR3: CASSRLSSVDTGELFF. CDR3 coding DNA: TGCGCCAGCAGCCGCCTATCTAGCGTAGACACCGGGGAGCTGTTTTTT.

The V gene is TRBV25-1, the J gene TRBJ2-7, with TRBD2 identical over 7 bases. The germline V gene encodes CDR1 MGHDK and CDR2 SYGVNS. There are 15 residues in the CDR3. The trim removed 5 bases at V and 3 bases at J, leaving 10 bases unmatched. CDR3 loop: CASSNRLAANYEQYF. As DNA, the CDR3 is TGTGCCAGCAGTAATCGGCTAGCGGCAAACTACGAGCAGTACTTC.

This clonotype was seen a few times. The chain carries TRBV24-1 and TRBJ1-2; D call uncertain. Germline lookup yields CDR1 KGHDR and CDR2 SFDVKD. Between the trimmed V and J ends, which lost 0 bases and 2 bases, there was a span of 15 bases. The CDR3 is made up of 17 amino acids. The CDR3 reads CATSDLLRDPPNYGYTF. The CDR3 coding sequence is TGTGCCACCAGTGATTTGCTGCGGGATCCACCCAACTATGGCTACACCTTC.

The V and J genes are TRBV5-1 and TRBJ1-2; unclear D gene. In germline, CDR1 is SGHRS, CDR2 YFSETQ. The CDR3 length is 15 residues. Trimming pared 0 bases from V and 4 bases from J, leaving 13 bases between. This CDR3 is CASSLDARGPYGYTF. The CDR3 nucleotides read TGCGCCAGCAGCTTGGACGCCCGAGGGCCCTATGGCTACACCTTC. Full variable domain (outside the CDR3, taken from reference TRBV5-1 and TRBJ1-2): KAGVTQTPRYLIKTRGQQVTLSCSPISGHRSVSWYQQTPGQGLQFLFEYFSETQRNKGNFPGRFSGRQFSNSRSEMNVSTLELGDSALYLCASSLDARGPYGYTFGSGTRLTVV.

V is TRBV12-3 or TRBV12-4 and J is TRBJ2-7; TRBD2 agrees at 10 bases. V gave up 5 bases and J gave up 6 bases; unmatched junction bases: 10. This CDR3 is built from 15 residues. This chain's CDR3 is CASSRLAGDTLEQYF. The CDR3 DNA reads TGTGCCAGCAGTCGGCTAGCGGGAGACACCCTCGAGCAGTACTTC.

CDR3 residues: CASTSRSRKNTDTQYF. In DNA, the CDR3 is TGTGCCAGCACCTCACGGAGTCGGAAAAACACAGATACGCAGTATTTT. The chain employs TRBV7-2 and TRBJ2-3; no definite D call. Germline-derived CDR1 and CDR2 are SGHTA and FQGNSA. This CDR3 has 16 residues. V was shortened by 7 bases and J by 2 bases, with 19 bases between the two germline ends.

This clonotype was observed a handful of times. DNA of the CDR3: TGTGCCAGCAGCTTTGCGGCACAGGGAGGTGGCTACACCTTC. Translating it yields CASSFAAQGGGYTF. V and J are TRBV7-9 and TRBJ1-2; maybe TRBD1 (6 bases). Deletions cut 3 bases from V and 7 bases from J, with 15 bases between. This CDR3 region has 14 residues. The germline V gene encodes CDR1 SEHNR and CDR2 FQNEAQ (reference sequence).

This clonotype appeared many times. DNA of the CDR3: TGCGCCAGCAGCTTGGTCAGGGAGAGCGAGCAGTACTTC. Translated, it gives CASSLVRESEQYF. The gene calls are TRBV5-1 and TRBJ2-7; D is perhaps TRBD1 or TRBD2 (5 bases each). V was shortened by 0 bases and J by 6 bases, with 10 bases between the two germline ends. Germline lookup yields CDR1 SGHRS and CDR2 YFSETQ. The CDR3 has 13 residues.